Detailed here is one TCR beta chain. V was shortened by 3 bases and J by 4 bases, with 11 bases between the two germline ends. The CDR3 length is 14 residues. Germline CDR1 MNHEY, CDR2 SMNVEV (reference sequence). These data belong to a study of technical replicates of blood from a few donors. Method: immunoSEQ multiplex PCR; TCRdb's copy keeps in-frame clones and lacks some. This table has tens of thousands of clones, about 94% appearing once. The material sequenced was T cells isolated from PBMCs. V and J are TRBV27 and TRBJ2-3; D remains unclear. The receptor was derived from a human donor in good health. The CDR3 is CASSFGAGSDTQYF. The DNA of the CDR3 is TGTGCCAGCAGTTTCGGTGCAGGCTCAGATACGCAGTATTTT.